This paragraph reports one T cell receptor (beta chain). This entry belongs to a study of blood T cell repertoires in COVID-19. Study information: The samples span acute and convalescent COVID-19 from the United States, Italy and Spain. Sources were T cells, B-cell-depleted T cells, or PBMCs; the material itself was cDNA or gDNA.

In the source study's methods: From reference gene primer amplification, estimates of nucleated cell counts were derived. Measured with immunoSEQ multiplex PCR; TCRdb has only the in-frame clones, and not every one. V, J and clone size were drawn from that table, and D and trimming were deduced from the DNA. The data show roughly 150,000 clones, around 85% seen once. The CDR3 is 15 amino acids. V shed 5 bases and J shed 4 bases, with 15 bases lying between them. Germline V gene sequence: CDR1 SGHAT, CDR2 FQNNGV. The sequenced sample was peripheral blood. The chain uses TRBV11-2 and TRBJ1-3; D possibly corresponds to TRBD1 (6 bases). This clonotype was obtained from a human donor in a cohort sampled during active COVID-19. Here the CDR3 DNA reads TGTGCCAGCAGCCTGCGGGGGGCAGTGGGAAACACCATATATTTT. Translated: CASSLRGAVGNTIYF.